This T cell receptor (beta chain) was captured in a study of radiation and T cells in renal cell carcinoma. Study at large: Nephrectomy followed 15 Gy stereotactic body radiation by 4 weeks.

CDR3 length: 14 residues. Germline CDR1 reads MNHNS; CDR2 reads SASEGT. The ends were cut back, 0 bases at V and 4 bases at J, with 9 bases in the middle. About this clone itself: The antigen is not known.

Time point indicated: blood 2 weeks post-SBRT. Treatment described: 15 Gy SBRT to primary tumor, nephrectomy 4 weeks later. Study observations and caveats: From baseline, blood top tumor clonotypes peaked at 2 weeks post-radiation. Pretreatment tumor biopsies were lacking, so baseline clonotypes are unknown.

TCRdb's copy holds only in-frame clones and misses some; the assay was immunoSEQ multiplex PCR. The sample gives around 86,000 clones, 80% to 90% of which show up once; roughly 20% is in the top ten. The sequence came from a woman between 50 and 59 years old with renal cell carcinoma. The specimen comprised blood, sampled from a patient whose treatment included radiotherapy and nephrectomy. The chain employs TRBV6-1 and TRBJ1-2; D is unclear. CDR3 sequence: CASSEAQESYGYTF. The CDR3, as DNA: TGTGCCAGCAGTGAAGCGCAGGAGAGCTATGGCTACACCTTC.